This is a list of T cell receptor beta chains from one sample in a study of blood T cell repertoires in COVID-19. The table came from immunoSEQ multiplex PCR; TCRdb's copy has only in-frame clones and leaves some out. The sample has 70,000 to 95,000 clones; roughly four fifths are singletons. The sequencing sample was made of peripheral blood. The receptor source for this set is a human donor in a cohort sampled during active COVID-19. Each CDR3 is given with its conserved first and last residue. The order of the fields is CDR3 protein, CDR3 DNA, V gene, clone size, D gene, J gene. D genes are given only for firm matches. Where a row states a size, it is once, few, many or the class of an expanded clone; other rows omit it.

CASSYSAGGFTDTQYF | TGTGCCAGCAGTTACTCGGCAGGGGGCTTCACAGATACGCAGTATTTT | TRBV6-5 | once | TRBD1 | TRBJ2-3
CASSQSAGGTYEQYF | TGCGCCAGCAGCCAGTCGGCGGGGGGAACCTACGAGCAGTACTTC | TRBV4-1 | - | TRBD2 | TRBJ2-7
CATSPGTGGNWADTQYF | TGTGCCACCTCTCCCGGTACAGGGGGCAATTGGGCAGATACGCAGTATTTT | TRBV10-3 | - | TRBD1 | TRBJ2-3
CATSDSQIRGEKLFF | TGTGCCACCAGTGATTCCCAAATCAGGGGTGAAAAACTGTTTTTT | TRBV24-1 | - | - | TRBJ1-4
CASSPSGLAGFTNTGELFF | TGTGCCAGCAGCCCTTCAGGGCTAGCGGGGTTTACGAACACCGGGGAGCTGTTTTTT | TRBV5-4 | - | TRBD2 | TRBJ2-2
CASSEKRMSSSYNEQFF | TGTGCCAGCAGCGAAAAGCGAATGAGTAGCTCCTACAATGAGCAGTTCTTC | TRBV28 | - | - | TRBJ2-1
CASKISQGPNYGYTF | TGCGCCAGCAAAATTTCCCAGGGTCCTAACTATGGCTACACCTTC | TRBV5-1 | - | - | TRBJ1-2
CASSLDQGGGTDTQYF | TGTGCCAGCAGCTTAGACCAAGGGGGAGGCACAGATACGCAGTATTTT | TRBV11-3 | - | - | TRBJ2-3
CASSEAWTGSSYNSPLHF | TGTGCCAGCAGTGAAGCGTGGACAGGGAGCTCCTATAATTCACCCCTCCACTTT | TRBV6-1 | once | TRBD1 | TRBJ1-6
CASSLPASYEQYF | TGCGCCAGCAGCTTGCCAGCTAGCTACGAGCAGTACTTC | TRBV5-1 | - | - | TRBJ2-7
CASRGDRALYGYTF | TGTGCCAGCAGGGGGGACAGAGCCCTCTATGGCTACACCTTC | TRBV2 | - | TRBD1 | TRBJ1-2
CASRSWTGGLSTNEKLFF | TGTGCAAGTCGCTCGTGGACAGGGGGTTTGTCTACTAATGAAAAACTGTTTTTT | TRBV12-2 | once | - | TRBJ1-4
CASIAGQGGSPLHF | TGTGCCAGCATAGCCGGGCAGGGAGGTTCACCCCTCCACTTT | TRBV28 | - | - | TRBJ1-6
CASSLEGGSGNTIYF | TGTGCCAGCAGCTTGGAAGGGGGCTCTGGAAACACCATATATTTT | TRBV5-4 | - | - | TRBJ1-3